Following are 32 T cell receptor beta chains from one sample sequenced in a study of T cell responses to AZD1222 COVID-19 vaccine. Some clones are missing from TCRdb's copy, which holds only in-frame ones; the method was immunoSEQ multiplex PCR. The data contain 90,000 to 130,000 clones, 80% to 95% of them singletons. The sample in question was peripheral blood, obtained on day 0 of AZD1222 vaccination. These receptors all come from an adult in good health.

The chain uses TRBV3-1 (or the pseudogene TRBV3-2) and TRBJ2-7, with D perhaps matching TRBD2 (6 bases). This CDR3 has 16 amino acids. Per germline, CDR1 LGHDT and CDR2 YNNKEL (reference sequence). Trimming removed 2 bases from V and 3 bases from J, with 17 bases in between. Written as DNA, the CDR3 is TGTGCCAGCAGCCAATTATCCGGCGGGACCCTCTACGAGCAGTACTTC. It translates to CASSQLSGGTLYEQYF.

The gene calls are TRBV20-1 and TRBJ2-7, with D unclear. The germline V gene encodes CDR1 DFQATT and CDR2 SNEGSKA (reference sequence). The germline V and J ends were trimmed by 3 bases and 3 bases, with 9 bases remaining between them. The CDR3 has 12 amino acids. CDR3 in amino acids: CSASPVDYEQYF. DNA for the CDR3: TGCAGTGCTAGTCCAGTAGACTACGAGCAGTACTTC.

This clone was seen just once. The CDR3 loop is CASSYSMNRGTYEQYF. The CDR3 nucleotides read TGTGCCAGCAGTTACTCGATGAACAGGGGGACCTACGAGCAGTACTTC. The chain recombines TRBV6-5 with TRBJ2-7; 8 bases align to TRBD1. J gave up 2 bases and V 0 bases, and 6 bases lay outside the gene matches. The CDR3 totals 16 residues. Germline CDR1 is MNHEY and CDR2 is SVGAGI.

The CDR3 spells CASRAPNTGELFF. CDR3 DNA sequence: TGTGCCAGCAGGGCACCGAACACCGGGGAGCTGTTTTTT. The chain is built from TRBV6-4 and TRBJ2-2; no firm D call. Trimming removed 6 bases from V and 0 bases from J, with 5 bases in between. The germline CDR1 and CDR2 sequences are MRHNA and SNTAGT. This CDR3 region has 13 residues.

This sequence joins TRBV6-2 or TRBV6-3 and TRBJ2-3; TRBD1 or TRBD2 may be the D gene (5 bases each). Trimming left V 5 bases short and J 2 bases short, with 11 bases between. The CDR3 is 14 amino acids. Germline V CDR1 and CDR2: MNHEY, SVGEGT. The DNA for the CDR3 is TGTGCCAGCAGTCCCTCGGGGACCACAGATACGCAGTATTTT. Its translation: CASSPSGTTDTQYF.

CDR3 amino acids: CASTLYGTGAYEQYF. The CDR3 bases are TGTGCCAGCACCCTATACGGGACAGGGGCCTACGAGCAGTACTTC. The V and J genes are TRBV11-3 and TRBJ2-7; 10 nucleotides align to TRBD1. The CDR3 has 15 residues. V shed 7 bases and J 2 bases; nucleotides not matched to a gene: 8. Germline loops: CDR1 SGHNT, CDR2 YENEEA. The variable domain in full, completed from reference TRBV11-3 and TRBJ2-7, reads EAGVVQSPRYKIIEKKQPVAFWCNPISGHNTLYWYLQNLGQGPELLIRYENEEAVDDSQLPKDRFSAERLKGVDSTLKIQPAELGDSAVYLCASTLYGTGAYEQYFGPGTRLTVT.

The chain joins TRBV3-1 (or the pseudogene TRBV3-2) to TRBJ2-7, with D tentatively TRBD1 (6 bases). The V and J ends lost 1 base and 1 base respectively, with 11 bases between them. The CDR3 is made up of 15 amino acids. Germline CDR1 and CDR2: LGHDT and YNNKEL (reference sequence). The CDR3 bases are TGTGCCAGCAGCCAAGCTCACAGGGCTTCCTACGAGCAGTACTTC. It yields the protein CASSQAHRASYEQYF.

The DNA for the CDR3 is TGTGCCAGCAGCGTAGACCGGGCGAGCGGGGTGATTATTTACGAGCAGTACTTC. This codes for CASSVDRASGVIIYEQYF. The chain has TRBV9 and TRBJ2-7, with 7 bases fitting TRBD2. There are 18 residues in the CDR3. V was pared by 0 bases and J by 4 bases, with 16 bases of the junction left unmatched. Germline CDR1 is SGDLS and CDR2 is YYNGEE.

The rearrangement uses TRBV28 and TRBJ1-1, with D unclear. Germline values: CDR1 MDHEN, CDR2 SYDVKM. There are 12 residues in the CDR3. Trimming took off 4 bases at V and 6 bases at J, with 9 bases between the two ends. The CDR3 reads CASSSDRAEAFF. The CDR3 coding sequence is TGTGCCAGCAGTTCCGACCGGGCTGAAGCTTTCTTT.

The chain has TRBV11-3 and TRBJ2-7, with a possible D match to TRBD2 (5 bases). Germline CDR1 reads SGHNT; CDR2 reads YENEEA. Trimming pared 3 bases from V and 4 bases from J, leaving 7 bases between. This CDR3 spans 12 amino acids. The CDR3 loop reads CASSLGVYEQYF. CDR3 coding DNA: TGTGCCAGCAGCTTGGGAGTATACGAGCAGTACTTC.

The J gene is TRBJ2-1, the V gene TRBV28, with D perhaps matching TRBD1 (5 bases). Trimming removed 7 bases at V and 0 bases at J, with 10 bases between. CDR3 size: 14 residues. Germline V gene lookup returns CDR1 MDHEN and CDR2 SYDVKM. The CDR3 region has the DNA TGTGCCAGCACGGGCAGGGTCTCCTACAATGAGCAGTTCTTC. It encodes CASTGRVSYNEQFF.

The chain employs TRBV25-1 and TRBJ1-1; D not certain. The CDR3 length is 16 residues. Germline V lookup: CDR1 MGHDK, CDR2 SYGVNS. Trimming shortened V by 2 bases and J by 12 bases, and 25 bases separated the two germline ends. In DNA, the CDR3 is TGTGCCAGCAGTGAAAGAAAAGGGCAAATCACTACCCCGACTTTCTTT. Translating it yields CASSERKGQITTPTFF.

J is TRBJ1-3 and V is TRBV28, with TRBD1 as a possible D gene (6 bases). V lost 3 bases and J lost 4, with 10 bases in between. CDR3 length: 14 residues. The germline V gene encodes CDR1 MDHEN and CDR2 SYDVKM. The CDR3, as DNA: TGTGCCAGCAGTTTTTATAGGGGGGGAAACACCATATATTTT. This gives the protein CASSFYRGGNTIYF.

The rearrangement joins TRBV23-1 to TRBJ1-5; D gene uncertain. TRBV23-1 is flagged as an ORF with uncertain function. V was clipped by 7 bases and J by 1 base, with 17 bases between them. CDR3 size: 16 residues. CDR3 sequence: CASTRRSFLSNQPQHF. The CDR3 region has the DNA TGCGCCAGCACCCGACGATCCTTTTTAAGCAATCAGCCCCAGCATTTT.

CDR3 sequence: CASTLGAAAVSFF. For the CDR3, the DNA is TGTGCCAGCACTTTGGGGGCGGCGGCGGTATCTTTCTTT. V usage is TRBV2 and J usage is TRBJ1-1; the D gene is possibly TRBD1 (6 bases). CDR3 length: 13 residues. Germline CDR1 is SNHLY and CDR2 is FYNNEI. The ends were cut back, 7 bases at V and 12 bases at J, with 21 bases in the middle.

The chain joins TRBV18 to TRBJ1-1; 9 bases are shared with TRBD1. The length of the CDR3 is 13 residues. CDR1 and CDR2 (germline): KGHSH, LQKENI. V gave up 6 bases and J gave up 4 bases; unmatched junction bases: 3. For the CDR3, the DNA is TGTGCCAGCTCGCCGACAGGGGGCACTGAAGCTTTCTTT. Protein: CASSPTGGTEAFF.

The V call is TRBV19, the J call TRBJ2-7; unclear D gene. Trimming left V 1 base short and J 0 bases short, with 4 bases between. From germline, CDR1 is LNHDA and CDR2 SQIVND (reference sequence). The length of the CDR3 is 13 residues. CDR3 nucleotides: TGTGCCAGTAGTATAGTCAACTCCTACGAGCAGTACTTC. Translated: CASSIVNSYEQYF. Combining the CDR3 with reference TRBV19 and TRBJ2-7 gives the whole variable domain DGGITQSPKYLFRKEGQNVTLSCEQNLNHDAMYWYRQDPGQGLRLIYYSQIVNDFQKGDIAEGYSVSREKKESFPLTVTSAQKNPTAFYLCASSIVNSYEQYFGPGTRLTVT.

This sequence joins TRBV18 and TRBJ2-5, with a possible D match to TRBD2 (5 bases). The CDR3 has 14 residues. V shed 3 bases and J shed 5 bases, with 13 bases lying between them. CDR1 KGHSH and CDR2 LQKENI come from the germline V gene. CDR3 residues: CASSPGSGGETQYF. CDR3 sequence (DNA): TGTGCCAGCTCACCCGGCTCGGGCGGGGAGACCCAGTACTTC.

This sequence joins TRBV5-6 and TRBJ1-2; 8 bases are shared with TRBD1. J lost 4 bases, V lost 0 bases, and 11 bases had no gene match. The length of the CDR3 is 17 residues. In germline, CDR1 is SGHDT, CDR2 YYEEEE. This CDR3 reads CASSLVYGQGGVYGYTF. The CDR3 DNA sequence: TGTGCCAGCAGCTTGGTTTATGGACAGGGTGGAGTCTATGGCTACACCTTC.

The chain links TRBV4-2 to TRBJ1-5; D unresolved. Germline V lookup: CDR1 LGHNA, CDR2 YNFKEQ. V shed 0 bases and J shed 5 bases, with 5 bases lying between them. The CDR3 has 13 amino acids. The CDR3 sequence is CASSQDLDQPQHF. Written as DNA, the CDR3 is TGTGCCAGCAGCCAAGATTTGGATCAGCCCCAGCATTTT.

The CDR3 protein is CASSIGQTNTGELFF. The DNA for the CDR3 is TGTGCCAGTAGTATTGGCCAGACGAACACCGGGGAGCTGTTTTTT. The chain joins TRBV19 to TRBJ2-2; the D is unclear. From germline, CDR1 is LNHDA and CDR2 SQIVND (reference sequence). The CDR3 runs to 15 residues. The V end was cut by 3 bases, the J end by 0 bases, with 8 bases between. Full variable domain (outside the CDR3, taken from reference TRBV19 and TRBJ2-2): DGGITQSPKYLFRKEGQNVTLSCEQNLNHDAMYWYRQDPGQGLRLIYYSQIVNDFQKGDIAEGYSVSREKKESFPLTVTSAQKNPTAFYLCASSIGQTNTGELFFGEGSRLTVL.

The chain is built from TRBV5-1 and TRBJ2-7; 8 bases fit TRBD1. CDR1 is SGHRS, CDR2 YFSETQ, per germline. The CDR3 consists of 15 residues. V shed 2 bases and J 2 bases; nucleotides not matched to a gene: 6. For the CDR3, the DNA is TGCGCCAGCAGCTTCCCGGGACAGGTTACCTACGAGCAGTACTTC. Translating it yields CASSFPGQVTYEQYF. Drawing the rest from reference TRBV5-1 and TRBJ2-7, the complete variable domain is KAGVTQTPRYLIKTRGQQVTLSCSPISGHRSVSWYQQTPGQGLQFLFEYFSETQRNKGNFPGRFSGRQFSNSRSEMNVSTLELGDSALYLCASSFPGQVTYEQYFGPGTRLTVT.

V is TRBV28 and J is TRBJ1-2, with D perhaps TRBD1 (6 bases). V dropped 4 bases and J dropped 7 bases, with 10 bases sitting between them. This CDR3 region has 12 residues. The germline V gene encodes CDR1 MDHEN and CDR2 SYDVKM. CDR3 DNA: TGTGCCAGCAGTTCGACAGGACGTGGCTACACCTTC. This codes for CASSSTGRGYTF.

This clone was observed a few times. The chain couples TRBV30 to TRBJ1-5; D uncertain. From germline, CDR1 is GTSNPN and CDR2 SVGIG (reference sequence). The CDR3 sequence is 14 residues long. The ends were cut back, 1 base at V and 6 bases at J, with 13 bases in the middle. The CDR3 here is CAWSDGLGGQPQHF. CDR3 bases: TGTGCCTGGAGTGATGGACTGGGTGGTCAGCCCCAGCATTTT.

The chain links TRBV27 to TRBJ2-1; D assignment may be TRBD1 or TRBD2 (5 bases each). This CDR3 region has 15 residues. The germline V gene encodes CDR1 MNHEY and CDR2 SMNVEV (reference sequence). The V end lost 4 bases, the J end lost 2 bases, and 12 bases lay between the germline ends. In DNA, the CDR3 is TGTGCCAGCAGTTCCGGGACCAAGCCCTACAATGAGCAGTTCTTC. Its translation is CASSSGTKPYNEQFF.

The rearrangement uses TRBV25-1 and TRBJ2-4, with D unresolved. Germline V gene sequence: CDR1 MGHDK, CDR2 SYGVNS. The CDR3 is made up of 14 amino acids. V lost 10 bases and J lost 3, with 16 bases in between. The CDR3: CATSEVTDKNIQYF. The DNA of the CDR3 is TGTGCCACCTCAGAGGTGACGGACAAAAACATTCAGTACTTC.

The gene calls are TRBV27 and TRBJ2-1, with D tentatively TRBD1 (6 bases). Per the germline V gene, CDR1 is MNHEY and CDR2 is SMNVEV (reference sequence). This CDR3 spans 14 amino acids. Trimming left V 5 bases short and J 0 bases short, with 8 bases between. The CDR3 loop is CASSLDSSYNEQFF. The CDR3 DNA follows: TGTGCCAGCAGTCTGGACAGCTCCTACAATGAGCAGTTCTTC.

The chain combines TRBV6-5 with TRBJ1-1; D is undetermined. This CDR3 is 14 amino acids long. Germline loops: CDR1 MNHEY, CDR2 SVGAGI. V was trimmed by 8 bases and J by 0 bases, leaving 13 bases between them. The CDR3 DNA is TGTGCCAGCGTCCCCGCGGGCCTGAACACTGAAGCTTTCTTT. Protein product: CASVPAGLNTEAFF.

V is TRBV3-1 (or the pseudogene TRBV3-2) and J is TRBJ2-2, with 9 bases lining up with TRBD1. The V segment lost 6 bases and the J segment 7 bases; nucleotides outside the gene matches: 15. Germline lookup yields CDR1 LGHDT and CDR2 YNNKEL (reference sequence). This CDR3 region has 17 residues. CDR3 DNA sequence: TGTGCCAGCAGTCGGTCATCGGGGACAGGGAGACGCGGGGAGCTGTTTTTT. As protein: CASSRSSGTGRRGELFF.

The genes are TRBV7-2 and TRBJ2-2; D gene ambiguous. The germline gives CDR1 SGHTA, CDR2 FQGNSA. There are 15 residues in the CDR3. Trimming cost V 4 bases and J 6 bases, with 15 bases left between them. CDR3 sequence reads: CASSSSGGWAGELFF. The CDR3 DNA is TGTGCCAGCAGCTCGTCGGGCGGCTGGGCCGGGGAGCTGTTTTTT.

The chain links TRBV2 to TRBJ2-3; D possibly matches TRBD1 or TRBD2 (5 bases each). The V end lost 7 bases, the J end lost 9 bases, and 14 bases lay between the germline ends. The CDR3 spans 12 residues. CDR1 and CDR2 from the germline V gene are SNHLY and FYNNEI. The CDR3, as DNA: TGTGCCAGCAATCTCCGGGGCACCACGCAGTATTTT. Translated, it gives CASNLRGTTQYF.

The CDR3 DNA reads as TGCGCCAGCAGCCGACTAGGGACAGGACTTGGCTATGGCTACACCTTC. This encodes CASSRLGTGLGYGYTF. The chain is built from TRBV4-1 and TRBJ1-2; 8 nucleotides line up with TRBD1. CDR3 length equals 16 residues. Losses at the gene ends were 4 bases for V and 4 bases for J; bases not matched to a gene: 11. Germline V gives CDR1 MGHRA, CDR2 YSYEKL.